This TCR beta chain stems from a study of shared clonotypes between healthy human individuals. Using immunoSEQ multiplex PCR, the repertoire was profiled, and TCRdb retains in-frame clones only, with some absent. The sample has approximately 100,000 clones, 55% to 70% seen once. Germline V lookup: CDR1 MNHEY, CDR2 SVGAGI. The CDR3 loop spans 15 amino acids. V lost 6 bases to trimming and J lost 2 bases; unmatched junction nucleotides: 7. V usage is TRBV6-5 and J usage is TRBJ2-1; 7 bases agree with TRBD1. The sequenced sample consisted of memory CD8+ T cells sorted from blood. The sample's subset: CD45RO+ cells pooled with CCR7-negative TemRA cells. The clonotype comes from a woman aged 25 to 39 in good health. CDR3 in amino acids: CASSPRQGTYNEQFF. The CDR3 bases are TGTGCCAGCAGCCCAAGACAGGGTACCTACAATGAGCAGTTCTTC.